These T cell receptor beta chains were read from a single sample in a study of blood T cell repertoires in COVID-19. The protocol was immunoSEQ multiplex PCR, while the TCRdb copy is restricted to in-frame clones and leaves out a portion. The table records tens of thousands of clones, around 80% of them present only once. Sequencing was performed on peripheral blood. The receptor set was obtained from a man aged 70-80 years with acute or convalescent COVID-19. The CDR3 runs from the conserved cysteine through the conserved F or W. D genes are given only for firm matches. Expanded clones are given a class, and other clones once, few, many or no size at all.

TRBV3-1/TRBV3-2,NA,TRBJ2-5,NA,TGTGCCAGCAGCCAAGATCGGGTTAGCATGGAGACCCAGTACTTC,CASSQDRVSMETQYF
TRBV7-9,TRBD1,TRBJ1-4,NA,TGTGCCAGCAGCTCTGACAGGGGGTTTAATGAAAAACTGTTTTTT,CASSSDRGFNEKLFF
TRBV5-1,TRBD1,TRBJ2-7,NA,TGCGCCAGCACTCCTACCGGACAGGACCACGAGCAGTACTTC,CASTPTGQDHEQYF
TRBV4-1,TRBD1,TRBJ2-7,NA,TGCGCCAGCAGCCAATCGGGGACAGGGACCTACGAGCAGTACTTC,CASSQSGTGTYEQYF
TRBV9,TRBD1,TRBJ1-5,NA,TGTGCCAGCAGCGTAGTGTTGGCAGGGGGGCCAAATCAGCCCCAGCATTTT,CASSVVLAGGPNQPQHF
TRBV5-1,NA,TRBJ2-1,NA,TGCGCCAGCAGCCTCCTTCCCTACAATGAGCAGTTCTTC,CASSLLPYNEQFF
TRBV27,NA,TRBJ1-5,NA,TGTGCCAGCACCCCCTTGGGGGGGAGGGATCAGCCCCAGCATTTT,CASTPLGGRDQPQHF
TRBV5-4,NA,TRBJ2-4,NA,TGTGCCAGCAGCTTCACCGGAGGAGGGCAGCGGAACATTCAGTACTTC,CASSFTGGGQRNIQYF
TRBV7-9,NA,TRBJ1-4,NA,TGTGCCAGCAGCCCCCCCCGGGGTAGTGAAAAACTGTTTTTT,CASSPPRGSEKLFF
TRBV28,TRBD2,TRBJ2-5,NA,TGTGCCAGCAGCCAGATCGGGGGGACTAGCGAGTTTGAGACCCAGTACTTC,CASSQIGGTSEFETQYF
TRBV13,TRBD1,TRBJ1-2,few,TGTGCCAGCAGCTTAACTGCTTCTCCGGGACAGGGCCCAGCTAACTATGGCTACACCTTC,CASSLTASPGQGPANYGYTF
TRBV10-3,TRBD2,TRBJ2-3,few,TGTGCCATCAGGAGGGAGGGCTTGACAGATACGCAGTATTTT,CAIRREGLTDTQYF
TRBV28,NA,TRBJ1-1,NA,TGTGCCAGCAGCCCCGCTGGCCGGGGCACTGAAGCTTTCTTT,CASSPAGRGTEAFF
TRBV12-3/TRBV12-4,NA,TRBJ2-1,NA,TGTGCCAGTTCGAGAGGCGCCTATGAGCAGTTCTTC,CASSRGAYEQFF
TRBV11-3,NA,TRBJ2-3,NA,TGTGCCAGCAGCCTAGGAGTAGGTCCGGAGGATACGCAGTATTTT,CASSLGVGPEDTQYF
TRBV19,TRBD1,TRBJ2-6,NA,TGTGCCAGTAGTTGGGCCGGGACAGAAGCTCTGGGGGCCAACGTCCTGACTTTC,CASSWAGTEALGANVLTF
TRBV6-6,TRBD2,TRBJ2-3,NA,TGTGCCAGCAGTTACTTATGGGAGGGCCCAGATACGCAGTATTTT,CASSYLWEGPDTQYF
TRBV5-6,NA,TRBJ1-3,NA,TGTGCCAGCAGCTTGGGGTGGCTTTCTAGCTCTGGAAACACCATATATTTT,CASSLGWLSSSGNTIYF
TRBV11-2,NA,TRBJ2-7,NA,TGTGCCAGCAGCGCCCTCAGGGGCTCCTACGAGCAGTACTTC,CASSALRGSYEQYF
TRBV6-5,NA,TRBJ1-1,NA,TGTGCCAGCAGGGCTCTTGCCCTTGAAGCTTTCTTT,CASRALALEAFF
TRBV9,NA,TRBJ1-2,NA,TGTGCCAGCAGCGTAGGGACTGGGAATGGCTACACCTTC,CASSVGTGNGYTF
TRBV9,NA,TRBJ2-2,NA,TGTGCCAGCAGCGAAGCCGGGACACTAACCGGGGAGCTGTTTTTT,CASSEAGTLTGELFF
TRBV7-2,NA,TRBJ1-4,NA,TGTGCCAGCAGCTTAGCGGCACGGGGGGACGAAAAACTGTTTTTT,CASSLAARGDEKLFF
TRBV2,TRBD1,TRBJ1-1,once,TGTGCCAGCACAAAACAGGGGGTAAACACTGAAGCTTTCTTT,CASTKQGVNTEAFF